What follows are 25 T cell receptor beta chains derived from one specimen sequenced in a study of blood T cell repertoires in COVID-19 (TCRdb year 2020). The library was built by means of the immunoSEQ multiplex PCR assay. The immuneACCESS repertoire file appears here via TCRdb, limited to in-frame rearrangements. These files lack a portion of the clones; in checked studies, under half of the deficit traces to unresolved V genes, and the cause of the others is not known. Within this sample are about 400,000 clones, with 87% of them counted one time only. The biggest ten clones account for about 2.1% of the sample. The sample consisted of PBMCs or T cells enriched from blood (not recorded which). The receptor source for this set is a woman under 30 with acute COVID-19.

A few counts support this clone. The chain employs TRBV6-2 or TRBV6-3 and TRBJ1-2; a possible D gene is TRBD1 (6 bases). The CDR3 has 13 amino acids. CDR1 is MNHEY, CDR2 SVGEGT, per germline. V lost 6 bases, J lost 3 bases, and 11 bases lay in between. The CDR3 DNA reads as TGTGCCAGCAGCATCGGACAGTACTATGGCTACACCTTC. Protein: CASSIGQYYGYTF.

This rearrangement joins TRBV19 to TRBJ1-2; tentative D call: TRBD1 (6 bases). Germline CDR1 LNHDA, CDR2 SQIVND (reference sequence). This CDR3 is 13 amino acids long. Deletions cut 5 bases from V and 0 bases from J, with 7 bases between. CDR3 coding DNA: TGTGCCAGTAGTCGGACAGCTAACTATGGCTACACCTTC. Translating it yields CASSRTANYGYTF.

This rearrangement joins TRBV28 to TRBJ1-6; perhaps TRBD1 as D (5 bases). CDR3 length: 19 amino acids. Germline CDR1 reads MDHEN; CDR2 reads SYDVKM. Trimming cost V 0 bases and J 8 bases, with 23 bases left between them. CDR3 region: CASSLWRPSRLGGDSPLHF. CDR3 coding DNA: TGTGCCAGCAGTTTATGGCGACCATCTCGACTCGGGGGGGATTCACCCCTCCACTTT.

This clone showed up just once. The chain is built from TRBV7-8 and TRBJ2-1; possible D gene TRBD1, 5 bases. This CDR3 region has 15 residues. V was pared by 5 bases and J by 4 bases, with 15 bases between. The V gene's germline CDR1 is SGHVS and CDR2 FQNEAQ. The CDR3 is CASSPTQGIYNEQFF. In DNA, the CDR3 is TGTGCCAGCAGCCCCACGCAGGGAATTTACAATGAGCAGTTCTTC. Full variable domain (missing parts from reference TRBV7-8 and TRBJ2-1): GAGVSQSPRYKVAKRGQDVALRCDPISGHVSLFWYQQALGQGPEFLTYFQNEAQLDKSGLPSDRFFAERPEGSVSTLKIQRTQQEDSAVYLCASSPTQGIYNEQFFGPGTRLTVL.

This clone was seen once. The chain joins TRBV14 to TRBJ2-5; possible D gene TRBD1, 5 bases. V lost 2 bases and J 4 bases, leaving 11 bases between the germline ends. Germline assignment: CDR1 SGHDN and CDR2 FVKESK. The CDR3 runs to 14 residues. CDR3 bases: TGTGCCAGCAGCCAATGGGGCGGCCCAGAGACCCAGTACTTC. Its protein product is CASSQWGGPETQYF. Full variable domain (outside the CDR3, taken from reference TRBV14 and TRBJ2-5): EAGVTQFPSHSVIEKGQTVTLRCDPISGHDNLYWYRRVMGKEIKFLLHFVKESKQDESGMPNNRFLAERTGGTYSTLKVQPAELEDSGVYFCASSQWGGPETQYFGPGTRLLVL.

This clone was observed at least ten times. This chain connects TRBV7-9 to TRBJ2-1; 13 bases are a match to TRBD2. CDR1 and CDR2 (germline): SEHNR, FQNEAQ (reference sequence). The CDR3 covers 19 residues. V shed 3 bases, J shed 1 base, and the junction held 9 bases outside the gene matches. The CDR3, as DNA: TGTGCCAGCAGCTTTACTAGCGGGAGGGTAGTCGGTTCCTACAATGAGCAGTTCTTC. Translating gives CASSFTSGRVVGSYNEQFF. Drawing the rest from reference TRBV7-9 and TRBJ2-1, the complete variable domain is DTGVSQNPRHKITKRGQNVTFRCDPISEHNRLYWYRQTLGQGPEFLTYFQNEAQLEKSRLLSDRFSAERPKGSFSTLEIQRTEQGDSAMYLCASSFTSGRVVGSYNEQFFGPGTRLTVL.

The chain combines TRBV9 with TRBJ2-5; D might be TRBD2 (7 bases). The CDR3 spans 15 residues. Trimming cost V 3 bases and J 4 bases, with 16 bases left between them. In germline, CDR1 is SGDLS, CDR2 YYNGEE. CDR3 amino acids: CASSDSRAGAETQYF. CDR3 nucleotides: TGTGCCAGCAGCGACTCTCGCGCGGGGGCAGAGACCCAGTACTTC.

This clone was counted a few times. The chain is built from TRBV5-1 and TRBJ2-7; possible D gene TRBD1, 6 bases. The ends were cut back, 3 bases at V and 2 bases at J, with 12 bases in the middle. The CDR3 length is 14 residues. The germline V gene has CDR1 SGHRS and CDR2 YFSETQ. CDR3: CASSYRTEPYEQYF. CDR3 in DNA: TGCGCCAGCAGCTACCGGACAGAGCCCTACGAGCAGTACTTC.

J is TRBJ2-5 and V is TRBV5-5; unclear D gene. The CDR3 contains 12 residues. Trimming took 3 bases from V and 4 from J, leaving 7 bases between them. CDR1 SGHKS and CDR2 YYEKEE come from the germline V gene (reference sequence). The CDR3 DNA follows: TGTGCCAGCAGCTCCCGGGTAGAGACCCAGTACTTC. This codes for CASSSRVETQYF.

This rearrangement joins TRBV5-8 to TRBJ2-1; 8 bases align to TRBD2. Per germline, CDR1 SGHTS and CDR2 YDEGEE. The CDR3 has 14 residues. V was pared by 8 bases and J by 4 bases, with 8 bases of the junction left unmatched. This chain's CDR3 is CARGKRGSYNEQFF. Here the CDR3 DNA reads TGTGCCAGGGGAAAGCGGGGGAGTTACAATGAGCAGTTCTTC.

The chain has TRBV27 and TRBJ1-2; D remains unclear. This CDR3 is built from 13 residues. Germline V CDR1 and CDR2: MNHEY, SMNVEV (reference sequence). Trimming took off 4 bases at V and 4 bases at J, with 10 bases between the two ends. CDR3 nucleotides: TGTGCCAGCAGTTCAACCTCGGGCTATGGCTACACCTTC. This codes for CASSSTSGYGYTF.

The rearrangement links TRBV5-6 to TRBJ2-5, with 12 bases aligning to TRBD2. V was pared by 0 bases and J by 3 bases, with 6 bases of the junction left unmatched. CDR1 is SGHDT, CDR2 YYEEEE, per germline. This CDR3 is 17 amino acids long. The CDR3 protein is CASSLGLAGVEKETQYF. Here the CDR3 DNA reads TGTGCCAGCAGCTTGGGACTAGCGGGAGTTGAGAAAGAGACCCAGTACTTC. The whole variable domain, filled in from reference TRBV5-6 and TRBJ2-5, reads DAGVTQSPTHLIKTRGQQVTLRCSPKSGHDTVSWYQQALGQGPQFIFQYYEEEERQRGNFPDRFSGHQFPNYSSELNVNALLLGDSALYLCASSLGLAGVEKETQYFGPGTRLLVL.

This clone was seen only a few times. CDR3 sequence reads: CASSFVFTGSSNQPQHF. The CDR3 nucleotides are TGTGCCAGCAGTTTCGTTTTTACCGGTAGTAGCAATCAGCCCCAGCATTTT. The J gene is TRBJ1-5, the V gene TRBV28; D gene ambiguous. CDR1 and CDR2 from the germline V gene are MDHEN and SYDVKM. Trimming pared 3 bases from V and 0 bases from J, leaving 15 bases between. The CDR3 is 17 residues long. Full variable domain (rest looked up from reference TRBV28 and TRBJ1-5): DVKVTQSSRYLVKRTGEKVFLECVQDMDHENMFWYRQDPGLGLRLIYFSYDVKMKEKGDIPEGYSVSREKKERFSLILESASTNQTSMYLCASSFVFTGSSNQPQHFGDGTRLSIL.

This chain uses TRBV9 with TRBJ2-2; TRBD2 matches 7 bases. The CDR3 is made up of 12 amino acids. The germline V gene encodes CDR1 SGDLS and CDR2 YYNGEE. V dropped 3 bases and J dropped 7; count of bases not matched to a gene: 0. The CDR3 sequence: CASSAGGGELFF. The CDR3 coding sequence is TGTGCCAGCAGCGCGGGGGGCGGGGAGCTGTTTTTT.

This clone was observed once. This sequence joins TRBV6-5 and TRBJ2-7; 8 nucleotides line up with TRBD2. J was trimmed by 2 bases and V by 5 bases; bases with no gene match: 5. This CDR3 has 14 residues. The germline V gene has CDR1 MNHEY and CDR2 SVGAGI. CDR3 DNA: TGTGCCAGCAGTCCGGGACTAGGGACCTACGAGCAGTACTTC. It specifies CASSPGLGTYEQYF.

The rearrangement links TRBV11-3 to TRBJ1-1, with unresolved D. V was shortened by 5 bases and J by 3 bases, with 13 bases between the two germline ends. Per the germline V gene, CDR1 is SGHNT and CDR2 is YENEEA. The CDR3 has 14 residues. The CDR3: CASSPSPSDTEAFF. In nucleotides, the CDR3 is TGTGCCAGCAGCCCCAGCCCAAGCGACACTGAAGCTTTCTTT.

This chain connects TRBV6-2 or TRBV6-3 to TRBJ2-7; 7 bases are shared with TRBD1. Germline V lookup: CDR1 MNHEY, CDR2 SVGEGT. This CDR3 comprises 19 residues. The junction had 17 bases not matched to a gene; V was cut back by 1 base and J by 2 bases. The CDR3 reads CASSYYKNTGALLTYEQYF. CDR3 DNA sequence: TGTGCCAGCAGTTACTACAAAAATACAGGGGCTTTGTTAACCTACGAGCAGTACTTC.

The genes are TRBV6-5 and TRBJ2-7, with D maybe TRBD1 (6 bases). The CDR3 is 14 residues long. The germline V gene has CDR1 MNHEY and CDR2 SVGAGI. V was pared by 5 bases and J by 6 bases, with 17 bases between. The CDR3 nucleotides read TGTGCCAGCAGTCCTGGGACATTTCTCGGCGAGCAGTACTTC. Translation: CASSPGTFLGEQYF.

CDR3 amino acids: CATSRDPRGQPQHF. CDR3 nucleotide sequence: TGTGCCACCAGCAGAGATCCACGAGGGCAGCCCCAGCATTTT. The chain couples TRBV15 to TRBJ1-5; D is ambiguous. Germline-derived CDR1 and CDR2 are LNHNV and YYDKDF (reference sequence). Trimming took off 0 bases at V and 7 bases at J, with 10 bases between the two ends. CDR3 length: 14 residues.

J is TRBJ1-1 and V is TRBV11-2, with D perhaps matching TRBD1 (5 bases). Germline loops: CDR1 SGHAT, CDR2 FQNNGV. The length of the CDR3 is 13 residues. The V end lost 0 bases, the J end lost 5 bases, and 7 bases lay between the germline ends. The CDR3 bases are TGTGCCAGCAGCTTAGACAGGGCTACTGAAGCTTTCTTT. Protein product: CASSLDRATEAFF. Filled out from reference TRBV11-2 and TRBJ1-1, the complete variable domain reads EAGVAQSPRYKIIEKRQSVAFWCNPISGHATLYWYQQILGQGPKLLIQFQNNGVVDDSQLPKDRFSAERLKGVDSTLKIQPAKLEDSAVYLCASSLDRATEAFFGQGTRLTVV.

The gene calls are TRBV9 and TRBJ2-1; D might be TRBD2 (6 bases). Trimming stripped 4 bases from V and 0 bases from J, with 14 bases between. Germline V CDR1 and CDR2: SGDLS, YYNGEE. This CDR3 spans 16 amino acids. CDR3 amino acids: CASSRLGGGSYNEQFF. CDR3 DNA: TGTGCCAGCAGCCGACTGGGGGGAGGCTCCTACAATGAGCAGTTCTTC.

The chain links TRBV5-5 to TRBJ2-7, with D possibly being TRBD1 (6 bases). The CDR3 length is 14 residues. V gave up 4 bases and J gave up 3 bases, with 14 bases separating them. CDR1 is SGHKS and CDR2 is YYEKEE in the germline V gene (reference sequence). The CDR3 reads CASSGRDIFYEQYF. The DNA of the CDR3 is TGTGCCAGCAGCGGCCGGGACATTTTCTACGAGCAGTACTTC.

This rearrangement joins TRBV11-2 to TRBJ2-7, with D possibly being TRBD1 (6 bases). The V gene's germline CDR1 is SGHAT and CDR2 FQNNGV. The CDR3 has 14 amino acids. Trimming cost V 6 bases and J 2 bases, with 14 bases left between them. The CDR3 region is CASSFQGSPYEQYF. The CDR3 nucleotides are TGTGCCAGCAGTTTTCAGGGGAGCCCCTACGAGCAGTACTTC.

This chain connects TRBV5-1 to TRBJ2-2; 8 nucleotides match TRBD1. The CDR3 is 15 amino acids. The V and J ends lost 4 bases and 5 bases, in that order; junction bases with no gene match: 7. Germline CDR1 reads SGHRS; CDR2 reads YFSETQ. The CDR3 sequence is CASSTGQERTGELFF. Here the CDR3 DNA reads TGCGCCAGCAGCACGGGACAGGAGCGGACCGGGGAGCTGTTTTTT.

The chain uses TRBV4-1 and TRBJ1-5; D remains unclear. Germline V gene data show CDR1 as MGHRA and CDR2 as YSYEKL. The V gene lost 1 base and the J gene lost 0 bases, with 13 bases spanning the gap. CDR3 length: 17 amino acids. CDR3 sequence: CASSQGYSSDSNQPQHF. In nucleotides, the CDR3 is TGCGCCAGCAGCCAAGGCTACTCCTCCGATAGCAATCAGCCCCAGCATTTT.